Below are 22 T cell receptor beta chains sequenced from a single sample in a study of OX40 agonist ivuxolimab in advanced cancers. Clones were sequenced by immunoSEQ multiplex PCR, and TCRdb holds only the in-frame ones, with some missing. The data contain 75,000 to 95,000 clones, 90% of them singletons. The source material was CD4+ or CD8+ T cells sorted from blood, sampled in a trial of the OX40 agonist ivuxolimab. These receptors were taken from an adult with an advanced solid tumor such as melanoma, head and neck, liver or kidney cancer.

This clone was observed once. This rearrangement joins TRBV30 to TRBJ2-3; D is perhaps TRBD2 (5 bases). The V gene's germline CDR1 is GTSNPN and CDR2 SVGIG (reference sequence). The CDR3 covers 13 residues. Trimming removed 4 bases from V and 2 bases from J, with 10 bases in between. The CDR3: CAWTGGSTDTQYF. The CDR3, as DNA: TGTGCCTGGACCGGCGGGTCCACAGATACGCAGTATTTT.

DNA for the CDR3: TGTGCCAGCAGTTTGGGACAGGGGGGGACCTACGAGCAGTACTTC. Translated, it gives CASSLGQGGTYEQYF. The genes are TRBV27 and TRBJ2-7; 11 bases agree with TRBD1. Germline CDR1 MNHEY, CDR2 SMNVEV (reference sequence). This CDR3 is built from 15 residues. The trim removed 3 bases at V and 2 bases at J, leaving 3 bases unmatched.

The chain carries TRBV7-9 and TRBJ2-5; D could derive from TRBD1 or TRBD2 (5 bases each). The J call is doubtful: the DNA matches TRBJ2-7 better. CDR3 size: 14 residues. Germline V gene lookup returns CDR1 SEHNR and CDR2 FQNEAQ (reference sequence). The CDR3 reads CASSSHRDDYEQYF. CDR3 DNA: TGTGCCAGCAGCTCCCATCGGGACGACTACGAGCAGTACTTC.

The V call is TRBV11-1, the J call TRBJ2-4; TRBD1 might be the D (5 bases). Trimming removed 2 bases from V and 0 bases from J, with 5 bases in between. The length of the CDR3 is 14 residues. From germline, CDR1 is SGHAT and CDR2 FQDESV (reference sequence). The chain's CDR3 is CASSLQGAKNIQYF. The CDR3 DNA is TGTGCCAGCAGCTTACAGGGAGCCAAAAACATTCAGTACTTC. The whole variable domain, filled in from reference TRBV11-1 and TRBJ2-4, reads EAEVAQSPRYKITEKSQAVAFWCDPISGHATLYWYRQILGQGPELLVQFQDESVVDDSQLPKDRFSAERLKGVDSTLKIQPAELGDSAMYLCASSLQGAKNIQYFGAGTRLSVL.

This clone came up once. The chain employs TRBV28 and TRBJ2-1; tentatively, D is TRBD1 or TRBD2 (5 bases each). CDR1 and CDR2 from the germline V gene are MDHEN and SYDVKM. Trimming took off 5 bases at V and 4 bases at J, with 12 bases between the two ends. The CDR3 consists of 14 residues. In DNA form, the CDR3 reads TGTGCCAGCAGTACCCGGGACCCTTACAATGAGCAGTTCTTC. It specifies CASSTRDPYNEQFF. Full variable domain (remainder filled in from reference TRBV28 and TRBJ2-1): DVKVTQSSRYLVKRTGEKVFLECVQDMDHENMFWYRQDPGLGLRLIYFSYDVKMKEKGDIPEGYSVSREKKERFSLILESASTNQTSMYLCASSTRDPYNEQFFGPGTRLTVL.

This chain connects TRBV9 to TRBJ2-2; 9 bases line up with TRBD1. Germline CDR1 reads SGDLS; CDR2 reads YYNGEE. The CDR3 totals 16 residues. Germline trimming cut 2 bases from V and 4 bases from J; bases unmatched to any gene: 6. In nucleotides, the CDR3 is TGTGCCAGCAGCGTTGTGACAGGGGGTATCACCGGGGAGCTGTTTTTT. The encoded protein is CASSVVTGGITGELFF.

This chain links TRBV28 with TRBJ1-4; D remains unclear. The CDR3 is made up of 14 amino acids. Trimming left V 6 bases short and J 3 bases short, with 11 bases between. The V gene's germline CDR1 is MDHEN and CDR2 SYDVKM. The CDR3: CASRTPGANEKLFF. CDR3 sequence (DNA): TGTGCCAGCAGGACCCCAGGCGCTAATGAAAAACTGTTTTTT.

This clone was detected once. The CDR3 coding sequence is TGCGCCAGCAGCTTTACAGCCAATAATGAAAAACTGTTTTTT. It specifies CASSFTANNEKLFF. V is TRBV5-1 and J is TRBJ1-4, with unresolved D. The germline V gene encodes CDR1 SGHRS and CDR2 YFSETQ. The V and J ends lost 2 bases and 4 bases respectively, with 9 bases between them. The CDR3 has 14 amino acids.

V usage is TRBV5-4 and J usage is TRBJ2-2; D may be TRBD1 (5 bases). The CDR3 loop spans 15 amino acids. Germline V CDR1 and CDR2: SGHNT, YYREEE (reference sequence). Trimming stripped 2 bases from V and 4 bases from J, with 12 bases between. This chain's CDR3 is CASSFAGFGTGELFF. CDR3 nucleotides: TGTGCCAGCAGCTTTGCAGGGTTCGGCACCGGGGAGCTGTTTTTT.

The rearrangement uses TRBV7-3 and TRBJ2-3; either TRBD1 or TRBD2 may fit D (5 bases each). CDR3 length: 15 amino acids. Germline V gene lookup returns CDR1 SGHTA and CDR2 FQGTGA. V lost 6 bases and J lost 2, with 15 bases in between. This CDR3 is CASRPDGALTDTQYF. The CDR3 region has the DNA TGTGCCAGCAGGCCGGACGGGGCCCTCACAGATACGCAGTATTTT.

CDR3 in amino acids: CASSIGDRSNQPQHF. In nucleotides, the CDR3 is TGTGCCAGTAGTATAGGGGACAGGAGCAATCAGCCCCAGCATTTT. V gene TRBV19 combines with J gene TRBJ1-5, with 8 bases lining up with TRBD1. V shed 1 base, J shed 1 base, and the junction held 0 bases outside the gene matches. Per the germline V gene, CDR1 is LNHDA and CDR2 is SQIVND (reference sequence). The CDR3 has 15 residues.

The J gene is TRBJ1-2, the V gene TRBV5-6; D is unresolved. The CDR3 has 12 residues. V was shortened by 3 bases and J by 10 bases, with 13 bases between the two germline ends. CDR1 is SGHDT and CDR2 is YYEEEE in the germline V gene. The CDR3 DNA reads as TGTGCCAGCAGCTCGCAGCCAGGTACCTACACCTTC. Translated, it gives CASSSQPGTYTF.

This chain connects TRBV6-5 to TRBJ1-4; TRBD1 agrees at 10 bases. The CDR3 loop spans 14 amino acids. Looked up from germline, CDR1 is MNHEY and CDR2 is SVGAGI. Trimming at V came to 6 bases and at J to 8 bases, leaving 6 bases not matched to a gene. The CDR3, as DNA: TGTGCCAGCAGAAGGACAGGGGGAAGGGAAAAACTGTTTTTT. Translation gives CASRRTGGREKLFF.

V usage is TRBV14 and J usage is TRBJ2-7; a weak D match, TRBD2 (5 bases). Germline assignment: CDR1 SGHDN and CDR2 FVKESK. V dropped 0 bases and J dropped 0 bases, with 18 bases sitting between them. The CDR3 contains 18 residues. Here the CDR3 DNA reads TGTGCCAGCAGCCAAGACGTGTTCACCGACCGGGGCTCCTACGAGCAGTACTTC. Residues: CASSQDVFTDRGSYEQYF.

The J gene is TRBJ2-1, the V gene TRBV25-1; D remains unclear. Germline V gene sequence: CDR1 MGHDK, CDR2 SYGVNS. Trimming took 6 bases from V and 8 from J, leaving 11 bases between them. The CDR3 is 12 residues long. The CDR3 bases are TGTGCCAGCAGCGTGGGAATGGATGAGCAGTTCTTC. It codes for CASSVGMDEQFF.

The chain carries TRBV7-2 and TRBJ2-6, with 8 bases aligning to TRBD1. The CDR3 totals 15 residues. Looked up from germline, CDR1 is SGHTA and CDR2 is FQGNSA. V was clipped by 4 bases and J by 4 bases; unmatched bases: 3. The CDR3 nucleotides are TGTGCCAGCAGCTATCAGGGGGCGGGGGCCAACGTCCTGACTTTC. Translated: CASSYQGAGANVLTF.

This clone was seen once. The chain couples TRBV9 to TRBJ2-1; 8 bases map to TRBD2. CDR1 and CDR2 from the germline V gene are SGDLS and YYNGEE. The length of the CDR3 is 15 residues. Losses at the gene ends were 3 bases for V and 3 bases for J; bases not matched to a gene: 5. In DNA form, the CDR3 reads TGTGCCAGCAGCGGCAGCGGGAGTATCTACAATGAGCAGTTCTTC. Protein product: CASSGSGSIYNEQFF.

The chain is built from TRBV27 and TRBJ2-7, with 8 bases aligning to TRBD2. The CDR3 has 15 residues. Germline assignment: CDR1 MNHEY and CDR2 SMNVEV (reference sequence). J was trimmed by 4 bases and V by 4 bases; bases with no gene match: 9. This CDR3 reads CASSSYSGTGYEQYF. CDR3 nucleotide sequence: TGTGCCAGCAGTTCGTATAGCGGGACTGGGTACGAGCAGTACTTC.

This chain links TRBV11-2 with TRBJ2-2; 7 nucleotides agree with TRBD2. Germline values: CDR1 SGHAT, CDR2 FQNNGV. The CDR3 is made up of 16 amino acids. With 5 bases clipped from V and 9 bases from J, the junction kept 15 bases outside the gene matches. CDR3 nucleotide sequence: TGTGCCAGCAGCCCTCGGACTAGGGTCCCTTTCCGGGAGCTGTTTTTT. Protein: CASSPRTRVPFRELFF. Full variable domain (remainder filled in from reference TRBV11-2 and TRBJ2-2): EAGVAQSPRYKIIEKRQSVAFWCNPISGHATLYWYQQILGQGPKLLIQFQNNGVVDDSQLPKDRFSAERLKGVDSTLKIQPAKLEDSAVYLCASSPRTRVPFRELFFGEGSRLTVL.

CDR3 amino acids: CASRTGSGANVLTF. As DNA, the CDR3 is TGTGCCAGCAGAACAGGGTCTGGGGCCAACGTCCTGACTTTC. V gene TRBV27 combines with J gene TRBJ2-6; maybe TRBD1 (6 bases). The CDR3 contains 14 residues. Germline values: CDR1 MNHEY, CDR2 SMNVEV (reference sequence). V dropped 6 bases and J dropped 1 base, with 7 bases sitting between them.

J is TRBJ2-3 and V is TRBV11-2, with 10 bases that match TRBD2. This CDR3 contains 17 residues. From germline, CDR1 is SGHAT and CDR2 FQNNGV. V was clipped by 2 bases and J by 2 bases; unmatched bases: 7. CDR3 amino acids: CASSLPSGTSVTDTQYF. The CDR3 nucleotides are TGTGCCAGCAGCTTACCAAGCGGGACTAGCGTCACAGATACGCAGTATTTT.

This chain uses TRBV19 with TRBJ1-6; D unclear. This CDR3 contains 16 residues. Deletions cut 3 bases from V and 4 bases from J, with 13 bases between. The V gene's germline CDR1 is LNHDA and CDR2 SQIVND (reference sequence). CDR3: CASSISEQSYNSPLHF. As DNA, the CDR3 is TGTGCCAGTAGTATTTCCGAACAATCATATAATTCACCCCTCCACTTT.